This T cell receptor beta chain was recovered during a study of graft-versus-host responses after intestinal transplantation. Study-wide context: Uniformly, recipients were administered anti-thymocyte globulin induction with subsequent tacrolimus and steroids for around three years. Findings and limits, study-wide: Allografts carried high graft-versus-host to host-versus-graft clonal ratios in patients having graft-donor T cell macrochimerism.

On this clone: The antigen remains undetermined.

TCRdb's copy holds only in-frame clones and misses some; the assay was immunoSEQ multiplex PCR. The sample shows about 70,000 clones, around 87% of them seen only once. The TCR originated in a human donor who was the organ donor for an intestinal transplant. Sequencing used unstimulated CD8+ T cells sorted from spleen or lymph node cells, obtained before transplant.

In DNA, the CDR3 is TGTGCCAGTAGCCAGGGGCGCAATGAGCAGTTCTTC. The encoded protein is CASSQGRNEQFF. The genes are TRBV19 and TRBJ2-1; possible D gene TRBD1, 6 bases. CDR1 is LNHDA, CDR2 SQIVND, per germline (reference sequence). This CDR3 is built from 12 residues. The V end lost 6 bases, the J end lost 6 bases, and 9 bases lay between the germline ends. Full variable domain (missing parts from reference TRBV19 and TRBJ2-1): DGGITQSPKYLFRKEGQNVTLSCEQNLNHDAMYWYRQDPGQGLRLIYYSQIVNDFQKGDIAEGYSVSREKKESFPLTVTSAQKNPTAFYLCASSQGRNEQFFGPGTRLTVL.